This TCR beta chain appears in the sequencing data of a study of regulatory T cells in long-lasting Graves disease. Study details: The antithyroid drugs taken by newly diagnosed Graves' patients had been used for under 3 months.

Arm-PCR of CDR3 regions and iRepertoire HTBI primers were used to build TCR beta libraries. As handled by the study authors: The samples yielded 62 TRBV and roughly 14 TRBJ segments. MiXCR, run by TCRdb on the multiplex PCR reads, gives a single entry per CDR3 protein. What appears here as the V and J calls and clone size reflects TCRdb's work, not the paper's. The sample holds about 220,000 distinct CDR3 sequences; roughly 19% are singletons and the top ten take over 9.5%. CDR3 length equals 16 residues. Trimming removed 2 bases at V and 0 bases at J, with 14 bases between. CDR1 is SGHAT, CDR2 FQNNGV, per germline. This clonotype was seen repeatedly, ten times or more. Time point denoted: newly diagnosed GD, antithyroid drugs for less than 3 months. After RNA was extracted from PBMCs, the TCR library was made from it. Patient provenance is recorded as an endocrinology department in Xi'an, China. This sample also appeared in a second study, on T cells in Graves' hyperthyroidism and ophthalmopathy. Per that paper: The blood repertoire included most of the expanded thyroid clonotypes above 0.001.

The origin of this receptor is a woman aged 25 to 39 with Graves disease. The sample was peripheral blood mononuclear cells (PBMCs), taken at new diagnosis, from a patient treated with antithyroid drugs. This chain joins TRBV11-2 and TRBJ2-7; D is perhaps TRBD1 (5 bases). CDR3 nucleotide sequence: TGTGCCAGCAGCTTATCATCAGGGATGACCTCCTACGAGCAGTACTTC. It is translated as CASSLSSGMTSYEQYF.